Listed below are T cell receptor beta chains from one sample, sequenced in a study of T cells expressing NK-cell markers. For each CDR3 protein, TCRdb gives one entry from its re-call of the 5' RACE reads, without DNA. The sample's table shows fewer than 200,000 distinct CDR3 sequences. Sequenced: blood T cells: a sorted CD56 or NKG2C T cell subset, CD4+ or CD8+ T cells, or bulk PBMC T cells (not recorded which). Source of these receptors: a woman aged 18-70 years in good health. The CDR3 runs from the conserved cysteine through the conserved F or W.

cdr3_aa: CASSFALGSEQYF
j_call: TRBJ2-7
v_call: TRBV7-9

cdr3_aa: CASSGKKSGSRGYTF
j_call: TRBJ1-2
v_call: TRBV12-3/TRBV12-4

cdr3_aa: CSVEALLANYNEQFF
j_call: TRBJ2-1
v_call: TRBV29-1

cdr3_aa: CSAQTLDNEKLFF
j_call: TRBJ1-4
v_call: TRBV20-1

cdr3_aa: CASSLGSGRGIYEQYF
j_call: TRBJ2-7
v_call: TRBV5-1

cdr3_aa: CASSPSGTGGFYEQYF
j_call: TRBJ2-7
v_call: TRBV7-3

cdr3_aa: CATSDRNREVEHYEQYF
j_call: TRBJ2-7
v_call: TRBV24-1

cdr3_aa: CASSPEFQWYNSPLHF
j_call: TRBJ1-6
v_call: TRBV5-5

cdr3_aa: CASSSLPGQGNTGELFF
j_call: TRBJ2-2
v_call: TRBV7-8

cdr3_aa: CASRRTGDGYGYTF
j_call: TRBJ1-2
v_call: TRBV3-1

cdr3_aa: CASSGRQVETEAFF
j_call: TRBJ1-1
v_call: TRBV25-1

cdr3_aa: CASSFLRMRGSSYEQYF
j_call: TRBJ2-7
v_call: TRBV7-9

cdr3_aa: CSARPPGLALSEQFF
j_call: TRBJ2-1
v_call: TRBV20-1

cdr3_aa: CSARDFLGQDTQYF
j_call: TRBJ2-3
v_call: TRBV20-1

cdr3_aa: CASKEGALTEAFF
j_call: TRBJ1-1
v_call: TRBV4-1

cdr3_aa: CASSQEVEVDSPLHF
j_call: TRBJ1-6
v_call: TRBV4-1

cdr3_aa: CASGPGGLAVYEQYF
j_call: TRBJ2-7
v_call: TRBV5-1

cdr3_aa: CAISTGGGTEAFF
j_call: TRBJ1-1
v_call: TRBV10-3

cdr3_aa: CASSLLDTTNTEAFF
j_call: TRBJ1-1
v_call: TRBV5-1

cdr3_aa: CASSLGSRLPNGYTF
j_call: TRBJ1-2
v_call: TRBV5-1

cdr3_aa: CASSPRGLYGYTF
j_call: TRBJ1-2
v_call: TRBV21-1

cdr3_aa: CASTPRGQIAKNIQYF
j_call: TRBJ2-4
v_call: TRBV28

cdr3_aa: CASSLGTGELSEKLFF
j_call: TRBJ1-4
v_call: TRBV4-2

cdr3_aa: CASSLEGGVSQETQYF
j_call: TRBJ2-5
v_call: TRBV5-1

cdr3_aa: CASSFGGPLSETQYF
j_call: TRBJ2-5
v_call: TRBV12-3/TRBV12-4

cdr3_aa: CASSPPGMVSGNTIYF
j_call: TRBJ1-3
v_call: TRBV7-2

cdr3_aa: CASSQVDTKQFF
j_call: TRBJ2-1
v_call: TRBV14

cdr3_aa: CASSQEGAGTDTQYF
j_call: TRBJ2-3
v_call: TRBV4-2

cdr3_aa: CASSPGGGPGYGYTF
j_call: TRBJ1-2
v_call: TRBV5-5

cdr3_aa: CASSRTNQETQYF
j_call: TRBJ2-5
v_call: TRBV5-1

cdr3_aa: CATSRGTTRGGDTQYF
j_call: TRBJ2-3
v_call: TRBV15

cdr3_aa: CSAKSTGGTTADYGYTF
j_call: TRBJ1-2
v_call: TRBV20-1

cdr3_aa: CASSFTGGTDTQYF
j_call: TRBJ2-3
v_call: TRBV12-3/TRBV12-4

cdr3_aa: CASSQDLPGPGVSDTQYF
j_call: TRBJ2-3
v_call: TRBV4-1

cdr3_aa: CASSLVGQDSYEQYF
j_call: TRBJ2-7
v_call: TRBV4-1

cdr3_aa: CATSATVAGTQYF
j_call: TRBJ2-3
v_call: TRBV24-1

cdr3_aa: CASSLALSGNTIYF
j_call: TRBJ1-3
v_call: TRBV7-6

cdr3_aa: CASSFTPSGPFLEQYF
j_call: TRBJ2-7
v_call: TRBV5-1

cdr3_aa: CASSKLGGPLQPQHF
j_call: TRBJ1-5
v_call: TRBV6-1

cdr3_aa: CASSQDRGQLNSPLHF
j_call: TRBJ1-6
v_call: TRBV3-1

cdr3_aa: CASSWQGRRTDTQYF
j_call: TRBJ2-3
v_call: TRBV27

cdr3_aa: CASRKLAGAAGELFF
j_call: TRBJ2-2
v_call: TRBV12-3/TRBV12-4